This T cell receptor (beta chain) was observed in a study of OX40 agonist ivuxolimab in advanced cancers. Study context: Ivuxolimab is an agonistic anti-OX40 (CD134) antibody, and patients were treated with it. Study-level points and caveats: Dosing at 0.1 to 3.0 mg/kg was accompanied by clonal expansion of CD4+ and CD8+ blood T cells by week 6. Expanded peripheral T cells had an undetermined antigen specificity. CD8+ T cells averaged more expanded clones than CD4+.

Assay: immunoSEQ multiplex PCR; the TCRdb copy retains only in-frame clones and omits some. This table holds 55,000 to 65,000 clones, 85% found once. Germline CDR1 and CDR2: MDHEN and SYDVKM. J was trimmed by 5 bases and V by 3 bases; bases with no gene match: 18. This CDR3 is built from 18 residues. For this clone: Its antigen remains unknown.

The source was CD4+ or CD8+ T cells sorted from blood, collected in a trial of the OX40 agonist ivuxolimab. V is TRBV28 and J is TRBJ2-5, with 7 bases identical to TRBD1. This sequence was found in an adult with an advanced solid tumor such as melanoma, head and neck, liver or kidney cancer. CDR3 coding DNA: TGTGCCAGCAGTTTCCCTCTTACCCGGGACAGCAACAGGGAGACCCAGTACTTC. Amino acid sequence: CASSFPLTRDSNRETQYF.